The 2 T cell receptor beta chains presented below share a single source sample, sequenced in a study of somatic mutations in cytotoxic T cells in rheumatoid arthritis (dated by TCRdb to between 2016 and 2019). The library was generated by the immunoSEQ multiplex PCR assay. TCRdb holds this immuneACCESS table with in-frame rearrangements only. Some clones are missing; in checked studies, unresolved V genes explain under half, and the rest has no known cause. The sample data list about 27,000 clones, and around 74% of these were observed just once. The ten largest account for roughly a tenth of the sample. The sample was CD8+ T cells sorted from blood. Receptor source: a woman aged 18-29 years in good health.

The chain has TRBV7-9 and TRBJ2-3; no clear D. The germline gives CDR1 SEHNR, CDR2 FQNEAQ (reference sequence). The V end was cut by 3 bases, the J end by 7 bases, with 8 bases between. The CDR3 sequence is 12 residues long. The CDR3 sequence: CASSLWTNTQYF. CDR3 nucleotide sequence: TGTGCCAGCAGCTTGTGGACCAATACGCAGTATTTT.

This clone was observed a single time. The rearrangement links TRBV7-9 to TRBJ2-2; TRBD1 matches 9 bases. V lost 6 bases and J lost 1; bases outside the gene matches: 3. Germline CDR1 reads SEHNR; CDR2 reads FQNEAQ (reference sequence). This CDR3 has 15 amino acids. The CDR3 is CASSGGQGNTGELFF. CDR3 coding DNA: TGTGCCAGCAGTGGGGGACAGGGGAACACCGGGGAGCTGTTTTTT.